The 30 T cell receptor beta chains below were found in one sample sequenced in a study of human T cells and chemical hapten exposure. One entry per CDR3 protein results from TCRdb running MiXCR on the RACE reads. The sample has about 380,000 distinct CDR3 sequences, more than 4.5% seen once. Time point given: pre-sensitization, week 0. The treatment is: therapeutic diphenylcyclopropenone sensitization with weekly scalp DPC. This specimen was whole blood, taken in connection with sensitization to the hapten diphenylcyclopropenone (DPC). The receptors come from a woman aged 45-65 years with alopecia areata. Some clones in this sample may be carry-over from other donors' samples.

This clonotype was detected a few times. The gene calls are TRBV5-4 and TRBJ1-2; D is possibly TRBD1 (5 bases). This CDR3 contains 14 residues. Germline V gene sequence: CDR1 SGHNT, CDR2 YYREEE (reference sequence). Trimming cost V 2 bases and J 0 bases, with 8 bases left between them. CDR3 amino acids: CASSFRVSNYGYTF. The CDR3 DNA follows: TGTGCCAGCAGCTTCAGGGTATCTAACTATGGCTACACCTTC.

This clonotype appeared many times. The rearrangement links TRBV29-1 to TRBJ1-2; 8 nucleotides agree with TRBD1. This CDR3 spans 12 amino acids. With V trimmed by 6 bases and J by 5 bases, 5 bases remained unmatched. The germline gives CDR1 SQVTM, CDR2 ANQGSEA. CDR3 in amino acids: CSVVGQDYGYTF. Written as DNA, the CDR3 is TGCAGCGTCGTGGGACAGGATTATGGCTACACCTTC.

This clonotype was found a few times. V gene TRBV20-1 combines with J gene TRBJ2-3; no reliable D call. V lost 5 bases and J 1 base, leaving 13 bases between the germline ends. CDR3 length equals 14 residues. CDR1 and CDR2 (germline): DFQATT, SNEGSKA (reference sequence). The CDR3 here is CSADPPGRTDTQYF. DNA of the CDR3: TGCAGTGCTGACCCACCCGGTCGCACAGATACGCAGTATTTT.

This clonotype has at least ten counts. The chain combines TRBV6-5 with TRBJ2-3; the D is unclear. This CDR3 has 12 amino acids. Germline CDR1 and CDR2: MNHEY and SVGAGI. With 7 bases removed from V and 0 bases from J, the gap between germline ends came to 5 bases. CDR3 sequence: CASKGSTDTQYF. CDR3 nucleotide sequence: TGTGCCAGCAAGGGCAGCACAGATACGCAGTATTTT.

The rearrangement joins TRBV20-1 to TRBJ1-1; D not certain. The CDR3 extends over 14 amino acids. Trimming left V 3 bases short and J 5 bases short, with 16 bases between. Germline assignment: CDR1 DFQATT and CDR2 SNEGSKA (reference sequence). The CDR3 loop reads CSASFEGKWTEAFF. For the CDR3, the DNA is TGCAGTGCTAGTTTCGAGGGAAAGTGGACTGAAGCTTTCTTT.

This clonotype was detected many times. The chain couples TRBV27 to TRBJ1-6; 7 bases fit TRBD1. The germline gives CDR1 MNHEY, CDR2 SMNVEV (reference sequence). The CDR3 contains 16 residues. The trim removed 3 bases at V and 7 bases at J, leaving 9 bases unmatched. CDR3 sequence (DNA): TGTGCCAGCAGTTTCGAGGGGGCTAGAATAAATTCACCCCTCCACTTT. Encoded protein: CASSFEGARINSPLHF.

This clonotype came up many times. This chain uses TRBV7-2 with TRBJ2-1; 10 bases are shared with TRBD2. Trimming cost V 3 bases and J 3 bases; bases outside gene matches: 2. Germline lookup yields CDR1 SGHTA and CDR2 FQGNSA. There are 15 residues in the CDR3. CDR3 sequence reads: CASSFGTSVYNEQFF. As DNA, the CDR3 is TGTGCCAGCAGCTTTGGGACTAGCGTCTACAATGAGCAGTTCTTC.

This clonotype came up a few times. The CDR3 DNA reads as TGTGCCAGCAGTTACAGGAAAGCAAGATCCTATGGCTACACCTTC. Translating it yields CASSYRKARSYGYTF. The chain has TRBV6-2 or TRBV6-3 and TRBJ1-2; D gene ambiguous. The V end lost 2 bases, the J end lost 4 bases, and 14 bases lay between the germline ends. This CDR3 region has 15 residues. CDR1 and CDR2 from the germline V gene are MNHEY and SVGEGT.

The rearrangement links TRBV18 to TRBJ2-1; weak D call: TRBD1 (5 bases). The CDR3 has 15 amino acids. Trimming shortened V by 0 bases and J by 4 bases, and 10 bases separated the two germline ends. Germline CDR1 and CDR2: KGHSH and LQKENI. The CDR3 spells CASSPPGLDYNEQFF. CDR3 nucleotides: TGTGCCAGCTCACCACCGGGGCTAGATTACAATGAGCAGTTCTTC.

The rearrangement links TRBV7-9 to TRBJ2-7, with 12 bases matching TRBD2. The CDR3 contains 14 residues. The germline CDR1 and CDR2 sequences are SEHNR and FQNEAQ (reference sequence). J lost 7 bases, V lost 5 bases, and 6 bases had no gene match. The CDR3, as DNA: TGTGCCAGCAGCACTCTAGCGGGAGGGAGTGAGCAGTACTTC. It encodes CASSTLAGGSEQYF.

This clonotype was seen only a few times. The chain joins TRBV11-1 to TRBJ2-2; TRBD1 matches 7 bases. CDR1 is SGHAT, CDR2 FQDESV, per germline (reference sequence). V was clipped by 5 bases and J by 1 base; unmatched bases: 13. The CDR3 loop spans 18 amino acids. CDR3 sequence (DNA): TGTGCCAGCAGCCCCAGGCCCCAGGGGGAACTGAACACCGGGGAGCTGTTTTTT. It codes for CASSPRPQGELNTGELFF.

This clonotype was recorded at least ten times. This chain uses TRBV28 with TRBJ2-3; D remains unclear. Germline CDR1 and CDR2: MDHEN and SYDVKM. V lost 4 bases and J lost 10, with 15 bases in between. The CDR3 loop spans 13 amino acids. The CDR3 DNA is TGTGCCAGCAGTTCCTCCCGGGCCTCGGCGCAGTATTTT. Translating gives CASSSSRASAQYF.

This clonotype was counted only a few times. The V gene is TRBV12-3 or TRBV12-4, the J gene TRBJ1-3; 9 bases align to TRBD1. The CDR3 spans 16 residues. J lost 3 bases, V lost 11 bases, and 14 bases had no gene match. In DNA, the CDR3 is TGTGCCCTTACCCCTCCCGGGACAGGGTTTGGAAACACCATATATTTT. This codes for CALTPPGTGFGNTIYF.

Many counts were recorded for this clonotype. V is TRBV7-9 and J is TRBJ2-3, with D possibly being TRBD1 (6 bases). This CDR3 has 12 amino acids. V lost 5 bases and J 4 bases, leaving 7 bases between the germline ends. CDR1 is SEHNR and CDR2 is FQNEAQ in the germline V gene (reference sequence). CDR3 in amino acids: CASSRQADTQYF. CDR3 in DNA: TGTGCCAGCAGCCGACAGGCAGATACGCAGTATTTT. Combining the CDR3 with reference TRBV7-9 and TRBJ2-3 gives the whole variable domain DTGVSQNPRHKITKRGQNVTFRCDPISEHNRLYWYRQTLGQGPEFLTYFQNEAQLEKSRLLSDRFSAERPKGSFSTLEIQRTEQGDSAMYLCASSRQADTQYFGPGTRLTVL.

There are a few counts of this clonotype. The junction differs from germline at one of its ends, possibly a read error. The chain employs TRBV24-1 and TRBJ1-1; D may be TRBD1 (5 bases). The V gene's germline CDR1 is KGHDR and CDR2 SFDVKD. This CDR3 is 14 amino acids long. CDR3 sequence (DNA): TGTGCCACCAGTGACCCCTGGAAGGGGACTGGAGCTTTCTTT. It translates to CATSDPWKGTGAFF.

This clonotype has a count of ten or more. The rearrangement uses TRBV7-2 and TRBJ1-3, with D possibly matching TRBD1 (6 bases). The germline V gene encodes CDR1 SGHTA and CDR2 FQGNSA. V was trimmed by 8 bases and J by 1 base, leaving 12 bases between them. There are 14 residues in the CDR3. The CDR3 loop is CASQPGASGNTIYF. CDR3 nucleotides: TGTGCCAGCCAACCAGGGGCTTCTGGAAACACCATATATTTT. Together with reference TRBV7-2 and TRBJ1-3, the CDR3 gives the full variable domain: GAGVSQSPSNKVTEKGKDVELRCDPISGHTALYWYRQSLGQGLEFLIYFQGNSAPDKSGLPSDRFSAERTGGSVSTLTIQRTQQEDSAVYLCASQPGASGNTIYFGEGSWLTVV.

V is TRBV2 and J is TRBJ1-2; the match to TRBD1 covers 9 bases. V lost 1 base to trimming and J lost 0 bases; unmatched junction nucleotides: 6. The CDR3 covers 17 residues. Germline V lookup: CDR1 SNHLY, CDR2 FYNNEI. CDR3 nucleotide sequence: TGTGCCAGCAGTGAAGAAACAGGGGGCCCAGCTAACTATGGCTACACCTTC. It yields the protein CASSEETGGPANYGYTF.

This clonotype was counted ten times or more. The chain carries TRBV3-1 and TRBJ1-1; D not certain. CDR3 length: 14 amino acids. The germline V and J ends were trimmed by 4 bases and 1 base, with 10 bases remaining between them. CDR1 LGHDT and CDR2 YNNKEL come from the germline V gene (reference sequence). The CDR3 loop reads CASSPPNRNTEAFF. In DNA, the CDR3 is TGTGCCAGCAGCCCCCCGAACAGGAACACTGAAGCTTTCTTT.

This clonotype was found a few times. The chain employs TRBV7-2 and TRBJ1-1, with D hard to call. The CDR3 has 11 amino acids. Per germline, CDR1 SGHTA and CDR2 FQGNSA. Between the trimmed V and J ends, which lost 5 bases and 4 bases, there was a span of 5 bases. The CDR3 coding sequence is TGTGCCAGCAGCCCTATCACTGAAGCTTTCTTT. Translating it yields CASSPITEAFF.

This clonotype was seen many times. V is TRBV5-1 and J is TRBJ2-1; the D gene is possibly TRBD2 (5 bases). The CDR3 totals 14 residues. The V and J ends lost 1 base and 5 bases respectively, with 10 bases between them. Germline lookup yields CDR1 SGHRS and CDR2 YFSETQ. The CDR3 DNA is TGCGCCAGCAGCTTGAGCGGTGCGAACAATGAGCAGTTCTTC. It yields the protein CASSLSGANNEQFF.

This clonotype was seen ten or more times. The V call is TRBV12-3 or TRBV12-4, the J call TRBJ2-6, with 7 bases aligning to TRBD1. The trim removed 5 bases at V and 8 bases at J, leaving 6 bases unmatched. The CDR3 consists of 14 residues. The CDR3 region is CASSPGQDSNVLTF. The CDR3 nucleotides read TGTGCCAGCAGTCCAGGACAGGATTCCAACGTCCTGACTTTC.

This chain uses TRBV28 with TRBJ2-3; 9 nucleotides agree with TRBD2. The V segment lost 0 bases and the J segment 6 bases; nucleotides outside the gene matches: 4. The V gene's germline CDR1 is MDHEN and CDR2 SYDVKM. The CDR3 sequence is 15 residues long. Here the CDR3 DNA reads TGTGCCAGCAGTTTATGGCAGCGGGAGGTGGATACGCAGTATTTT. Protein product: CASSLWQREVDTQYF.

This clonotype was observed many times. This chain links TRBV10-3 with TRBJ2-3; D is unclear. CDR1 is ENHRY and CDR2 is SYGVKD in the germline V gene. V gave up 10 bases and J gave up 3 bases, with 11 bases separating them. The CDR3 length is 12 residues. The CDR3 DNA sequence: TGTGCCACACGGACCGGGACAGATACGCAGTATTTT. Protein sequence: CATRTGTDTQYF.

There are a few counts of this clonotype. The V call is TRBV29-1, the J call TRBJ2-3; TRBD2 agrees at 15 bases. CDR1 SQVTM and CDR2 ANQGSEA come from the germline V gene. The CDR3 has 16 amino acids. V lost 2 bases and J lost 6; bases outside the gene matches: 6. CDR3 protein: CSVEIGLAGGPDTQYF. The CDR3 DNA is TGCAGCGTTGAAATCGGACTAGCGGGAGGGCCCGATACGCAGTATTTT.

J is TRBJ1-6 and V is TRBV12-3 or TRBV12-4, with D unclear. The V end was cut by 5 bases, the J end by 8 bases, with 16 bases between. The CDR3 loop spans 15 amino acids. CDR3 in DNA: TGTGCCAGCAGTGATCTTGGGGTGAGTGATTCACCCCTCCACTTT. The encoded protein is CASSDLGVSDSPLHF.

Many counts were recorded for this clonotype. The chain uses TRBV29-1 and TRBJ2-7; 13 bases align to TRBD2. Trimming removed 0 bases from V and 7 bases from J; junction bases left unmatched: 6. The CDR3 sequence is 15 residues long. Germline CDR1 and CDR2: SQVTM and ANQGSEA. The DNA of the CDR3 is TGCAGCGTTGAAGACAGACTAGCGGGGGGCTCTGAGCAGTACTTC. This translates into CSVEDRLAGGSEQYF.

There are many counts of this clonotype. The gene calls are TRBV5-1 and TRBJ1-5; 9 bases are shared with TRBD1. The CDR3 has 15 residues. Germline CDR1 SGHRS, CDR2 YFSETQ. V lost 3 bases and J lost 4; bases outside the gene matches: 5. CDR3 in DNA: TGCGCCAGCAGCTCGACAGGACAGGGGAATCAGCCCCAGCATTTT. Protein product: CASSSTGQGNQPQHF.

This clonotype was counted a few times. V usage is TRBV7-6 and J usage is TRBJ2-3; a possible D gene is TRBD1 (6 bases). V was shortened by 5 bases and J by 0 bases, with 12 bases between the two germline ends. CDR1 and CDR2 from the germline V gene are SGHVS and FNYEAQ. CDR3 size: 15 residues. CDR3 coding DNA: TGTGCCAGCAGCCAGACAGGAATCAGCACAGATACGCAGTATTTT. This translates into CASSQTGISTDTQYF.

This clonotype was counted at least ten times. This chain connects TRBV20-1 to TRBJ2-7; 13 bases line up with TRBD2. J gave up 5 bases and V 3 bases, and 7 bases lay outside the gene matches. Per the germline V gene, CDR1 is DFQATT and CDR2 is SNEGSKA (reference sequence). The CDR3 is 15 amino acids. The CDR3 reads CSASLGTSGIHEQYF. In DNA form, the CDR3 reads TGCAGTGCTAGTCTCGGGACTAGCGGGATCCACGAGCAGTACTTC.

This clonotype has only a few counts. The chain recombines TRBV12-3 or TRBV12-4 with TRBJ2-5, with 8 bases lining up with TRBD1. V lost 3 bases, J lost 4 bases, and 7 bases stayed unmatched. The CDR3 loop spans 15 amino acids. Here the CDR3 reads CASSFRQGNSETQYF. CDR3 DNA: TGTGCCAGCAGTTTCCGACAGGGGAATTCAGAGACCCAGTACTTC.